A selection of T cell receptor beta chains follows, all from one sample in a study of T cells in tuberculosis. Sequencing used immunoSEQ multiplex PCR; TCRdb keeps in-frame clones, though not all of them. The table lists 35,000 to 55,000 clones, about 94% of them singletons. The sample consisted of PBMCs. The source of these receptors is a donor aged 10 to 29 with latent tuberculosis or without tuberculosis infection. Some clones in this sample may be carry-over from other donors' samples. CDR3s include the opening cysteine and the closing phenylalanine or tryptophan. The size field is filled for only some rows; it gives once, few, many or a size class.

CASISDRGRAKWHF | TRBV6-1 | once | TRBJ1-5
CASSLVGGAGEAFF | TRBV7-8 | - | TRBJ1-1
CAISGQGIRGEQYF | TRBV10-3 | - | TRBJ2-7
CASSYAQWQDSLGQYF | TRBV6-6 | - | TRBJ2-7
CASSELAPSSYNEQFF | TRBV10-1 | - | TRBJ2-1
CASSEDRGLNTEAFF | TRBV6-1 | - | TRBJ1-1
CAWNQGAWYEQYF | TRBV30 | - | TRBJ2-7
CSAHGRGLGNTIYF | TRBV29-1 | once | TRBJ1-3
CASSLEPSGYQETQYF | TRBV28 | once | TRBJ2-5
CASSTWTSGRDIGAYEQYF | TRBV19 | - | TRBJ2-7
CASTRSEGDNEQFF | TRBV25-1 | - | TRBJ2-1
CASSPYEGGLAGDGVKNIQYF | TRBV7-6 | - | TRBJ2-4
CASSKTSGSYNEQFF | TRBV27 | - | TRBJ2-1
CASSVGVGNYGYTF | TRBV9 | once | TRBJ1-2
CASSQGGLGPKDEQYF | TRBV4-1 | - | TRBJ2-7
CASSPLQNGNEKLFF | TRBV19 | - | TRBJ1-4
CSVIGDGSSYEQYF | TRBV29-1 | - | TRBJ2-7
CASSQTSVYSTDTQYF | TRBV4-3 | - | TRBJ2-3
CASSLQTGELFF | TRBV28 | - | TRBJ2-2
CASSESLWDSPEAFF | TRBV10-2 | - | TRBJ1-1
CASSQLMDRIRSGNTIYF | TRBV4-1 | - | TRBJ1-3
CASSVGGEDMRGYTF | TRBV9 | once | TRBJ1-2
CAISNTPGQGAGEQYF | TRBV10-3 | - | TRBJ2-7
CASSEQGANTEAFF | TRBV6-4 | - | TRBJ1-1
CASRRQANNEKLFF | TRBV6-5 | - | TRBJ1-4
CASSIARRVYNEQFF | TRBV19 | - | TRBJ2-1
CASSPGTATYEQYF | TRBV5-1 | - | TRBJ2-7
CATSSPGHHSYEQYF | TRBV15 | - | TRBJ2-7
CASSQDWGAGNTIYF | TRBV4-3 | once | TRBJ1-3
CASSLQGQSPYEQYF | TRBV5-1 | - | TRBJ2-7
CASSFPGTSVHTGELFF | TRBV27 | - | TRBJ2-2
CASTQGGYTTDTQYF | TRBV6-1 | once | TRBJ2-3
CASSVARSTDTQYF | TRBV9 | - | TRBJ2-3
CASSPQWPRSNEQFF | TRBV19 | - | TRBJ2-1
CASSLSLGANVLTF | TRBV7-9 | - | TRBJ2-6
CASSLRRGTEAFF | TRBV7-2 | - | TRBJ1-1
CASSPDRLYGYTF | TRBV27 | - | TRBJ1-2
CASSSTGLSNQPQHF | TRBV4-3 | - | TRBJ1-5
CASSESAPGLVRNEQFF | TRBV10-1 | - | TRBJ2-1
CASGSEGQGVWKTGELFF | TRBV12-5 | - | TRBJ2-2
CASSLDFGQGSNQPQHF | TRBV11-2 | - | TRBJ1-5
CASSLFATSLQGNYGYTF | TRBV27 | - | TRBJ1-2
CASTKIGGGNTIYF | TRBV7-2 | - | TRBJ1-3